These 24 T cell receptor beta chains were all obtained from the same sample, sequenced in a study of cytotoxic CD8 clonotypes in ibrutinib-treated CLL. Some clones are missing from TCRdb's copy, which holds only in-frame ones; the method was immunoSEQ multiplex PCR. Of some 65,000 clones listed, roughly 50% are singletons. The sequences come from PBMCs, collected after 12 months of ibrutinib treatment. Every receptor here comes from a human donor with chronic lymphocytic leukemia.

The chain combines TRBV29-1 with TRBJ2-7; 10 nucleotides agree with TRBD1. CDR3 length: 13 amino acids. With V trimmed by 3 bases and J by 3 bases, 2 bases remained unmatched. Germline CDR1 is SQVTM and CDR2 is ANQGSEA. The CDR3 here is CSVERDRGYEQYF. In DNA form, the CDR3 reads TGCAGCGTTGAGAGGGACAGGGGCTACGAGCAGTACTTC.

Worth noting for this clone: One end of the junction is discordant with germline, which a read error may explain. The rearrangement joins TRBV10-3 to TRBJ1-1; D is uncertain. Germline values: CDR1 ENHRY, CDR2 SYGVKD. This CDR3 has 15 residues. The CDR3 coding sequence is TGTGCCAGCAGTTACCCCGGACTATTCCCCACTGAAGCTTTCTTT. Its translation is CASSYPGLFPTEAFF.

This clone was seen a handful of times. The genes are TRBV9 and TRBJ2-2; 8 bases are shared with TRBD1. This CDR3 has 13 residues. Germline V gene lookup returns CDR1 SGDLS and CDR2 YYNGEE. The J segment lost 7 bases and the V segment lost 3 bases, leaving 2 bases of the junction unmatched. CDR3 bases: TGTGCCAGCAGCGGACAGGGGTACGGGGAGCTGTTTTTT. It translates to CASSGQGYGELFF. Full variable domain (remainder filled in from reference TRBV9 and TRBJ2-2): DSGVTQTPKHLITATGQRVTLRCSPRSGDLSVYWYQQSLDQGLQFLIQYYNGEERAKGNILERFSAQQFPDLHSELNLSSLELGDSALYFCASSGQGYGELFFGEGSRLTVL.

This clone has more than one count but fewer than ten. This rearrangement joins TRBV4-1 to TRBJ2-7; D unresolved. Germline-derived CDR1 and CDR2 are MGHRA and YSYEKL. V was shortened by 0 bases and J by 10 bases, with 22 bases between the two germline ends. This CDR3 has 16 amino acids. As DNA, the CDR3 is TGCGCCAGCAGCCAAGATAATCGGCCTAGTACCCCAACTCAGTACTTC. The encoded protein is CASSQDNRPSTPTQYF.

This chain joins TRBV28 and TRBJ2-1; 10 bases match TRBD1. Germline V lookup: CDR1 MDHEN, CDR2 SYDVKM. There are 13 residues in the CDR3. Trimming cost V 5 bases and J 10 bases; bases outside gene matches: 5. The CDR3 bases are TGTGCCAGCAGTCCTCCGGGACAGGGGGAGCAGTTCTTC. Translation: CASSPPGQGEQFF.

In its sample, this clone was seen a few times. The CDR3 here is CASSFLPGTPEKLFF. The CDR3 DNA follows: TGTGCCAGCAGCTTTCTTCCCGGGACACCCGAAAAACTGTTTTTT. The genes are TRBV7-9 and TRBJ1-4; TRBD1 is a possible D gene (6 bases). Germline CDR1 SEHNR, CDR2 FQNEAQ (reference sequence). V lost 3 bases and J lost 8, with 16 bases in between. The CDR3 runs 15 residues.

This clone was recorded a few times. The chain combines TRBV29-1 with TRBJ1-1, with D perhaps TRBD1 (5 bases). Germline values: CDR1 SQVTM, CDR2 ANQGSEA. The germline V and J ends were trimmed by 6 bases and 5 bases, with 10 bases remaining between them. The length of the CDR3 is 11 residues. CDR3 in DNA: TGCAGCGTGTACAGGCGAACTGAAGCTTTCTTT. Its protein is CSVYRRTEAFF.

This chain links TRBV2 with TRBJ2-5; D is undetermined. V was shortened by 5 bases and J by 4 bases, with 5 bases between the two germline ends. The CDR3 loop spans 11 amino acids. Germline CDR1 SNHLY, CDR2 FYNNEI. The CDR3: CASSLGETQYF. CDR3 in DNA: TGTGCCAGCAGTTTGGGAGAGACCCAGTACTTC.

In its sample, this clone was seen many times. The chain couples TRBV5-5 to TRBJ1-2; 8 nucleotides align to TRBD1. Trimming cost V 5 bases and J 4 bases; bases outside gene matches: 10. This CDR3 comprises 15 residues. Looked up from germline, CDR1 is SGHKS and CDR2 is YYEKEE (reference sequence). The CDR3 sequence is CASRYTGTGGYGYTF. DNA for the CDR3: TGTGCCAGCAGGTATACTGGGACAGGAGGCTATGGCTACACCTTC.

This chain joins TRBV19 and TRBJ2-2; D unclear. Trimming took off 2 bases at V and 1 base at J, with 5 bases between the two ends. The CDR3 contains 14 residues. Germline V gives CDR1 LNHDA, CDR2 SQIVND (reference sequence). CDR3 region: CASSINQNTGELFF. The CDR3 DNA follows: TGTGCCAGTAGTATAAACCAGAACACCGGGGAGCTGTTTTTT.

The chain recombines TRBV5-1 with TRBJ2-1, with TRBD2 matching 9 bases. CDR1 is SGHRS and CDR2 is YFSETQ in the germline V gene. Trimming removed 1 base from V and 6 bases from J; junction bases left unmatched: 11. CDR3 size: 17 residues. The CDR3 bases are TGCGCCAGCAGCTTGTCGCGGGAGGGCCGTTGGACCAATGAGCAGTTCTTC. Translation gives CASSLSREGRWTNEQFF.

This clone has just a few counts. This chain uses TRBV4-1 with TRBJ1-2; D not certain. The CDR3 is 13 residues long. CDR1 and CDR2 from the germline V gene are MGHRA and YSYEKL. The V gene lost 4 bases and the J gene lost 6 bases, with 12 bases spanning the gap. The CDR3 protein is CASSLVVENGYTF. The CDR3 nucleotides read TGCGCCAGCAGCCTAGTTGTAGAAAATGGCTACACCTTC.

The chain is built from TRBV7-2 and TRBJ1-1; 8 nucleotides line up with TRBD1. The V gene's germline CDR1 is SGHTA and CDR2 FQGNSA. The CDR3 spans 19 residues. V shed 1 base, J shed 0 bases, and the junction held 13 bases outside the gene matches. CDR3 sequence: CASSLVGQGSLGLNTEAFF. CDR3 bases: TGTGCCAGCAGCTTAGTAGGACAGGGCAGTTTGGGCTTGAACACTGAAGCTTTCTTT.

This rearrangement joins TRBV11-2 to TRBJ2-2; no clear D gene. Trimming removed 2 bases from V and 5 bases from J, with 6 bases in between. CDR3 size: 13 residues. Looked up from germline, CDR1 is SGHAT and CDR2 is FQNNGV. In DNA, the CDR3 is TGTGCCAGCAGCTTACAGGCTACCGGGGAGCTGTTTTTT. This encodes CASSLQATGELFF.

The J gene is TRBJ2-3, the V gene TRBV4-2; no definite D call. With 4 bases removed from V and 0 bases from J, the gap between germline ends came to 14 bases. Germline V gene lookup returns CDR1 LGHNA and CDR2 YNFKEQ. This CDR3 contains 16 residues. The CDR3 protein is CASSLQLTASTDTQYF. In nucleotides, the CDR3 is TGTGCCAGCAGCCTACAACTCACAGCTAGCACAGATACGCAGTATTTT.

The sample holds one count of this clone. V usage is TRBV28 and J usage is TRBJ1-5; the D gene is possibly TRBD1 (5 bases). From germline, CDR1 is MDHEN and CDR2 SYDVKM. The germline V and J ends were trimmed by 7 bases and 0 bases, with 16 bases remaining between them. CDR3 size: 16 residues. The CDR3 region has the DNA TGTGCCAGCAAAACAGACAGACCTTATAGCAATCAGCCCCAGCATTTT. It codes for CASKTDRPYSNQPQHF.

The rearrangement joins TRBV6-5 to TRBJ2-2; TRBD2 aligns across 9 bases. The CDR3 contains 16 residues. Germline V CDR1 and CDR2: MNHEY, SVGAGI. The J segment lost 2 bases and the V segment lost 4 bases, leaving 5 bases of the junction unmatched. This chain's CDR3 is CASSFLAGSNTGELFF. The CDR3, as DNA: TGTGCCAGCAGTTTCCTAGCGGGAAGTAACACCGGGGAGCTGTTTTTT.

This clone was detected once. The chain uses TRBV6-1 and TRBJ1-5, with D unresolved. Germline assignment: CDR1 MNHNS and CDR2 SASEGT. The CDR3 totals 14 residues. The V end lost 3 bases, the J end lost 6 bases, and 12 bases lay between the germline ends. DNA for the CDR3: TGTGCCAGCAGTGACCCAAGCGGAATTCAGCCCCAGCATTTT. Translated: CASSDPSGIQPQHF.

This clone was observed a handful of times. This rearrangement joins TRBV28 to TRBJ2-1; a possible D gene is TRBD1 (5 bases). The CDR3 loop spans 17 amino acids. The germline V and J ends were trimmed by 2 bases and 4 bases, with 18 bases remaining between them. CDR1 and CDR2 (germline): MDHEN, SYDVKM. The DNA of the CDR3 is TGTGCCAGCAGTTTACTACCAGGGTCCCTGTTTTACAATGAGCAGTTCTTC. This sequence encodes CASSLLPGSLFYNEQFF.

The gene calls are TRBV19 and TRBJ2-7; 10 bases align to TRBD2. Germline-derived CDR1 and CDR2 are LNHDA and SQIVND (reference sequence). The V segment lost 5 bases and the J segment 0 bases; nucleotides outside the gene matches: 4. The CDR3 has 15 residues. The CDR3 DNA is TGTGCCAGTAGTCCTAGCGGGAGTACCTCCTACGAGCAGTACTTC. Protein product: CASSPSGSTSYEQYF.

The chain couples TRBV10-2 to TRBJ2-2; either TRBD1 or TRBD2 may supply D (6 bases each). V dropped 4 bases and J dropped 2 bases, with 17 bases sitting between them. This CDR3 has 17 amino acids. CDR1 and CDR2 (germline): WSHSY, SAAADI. CDR3 region: CASSAMGGALNTGELFF. The CDR3 region has the DNA TGCGCCAGCAGTGCGATGGGGGGCGCATTAAACACCGGGGAGCTGTTTTTT.

This chain joins TRBV28 and TRBJ2-7; the D call may be TRBD1 or TRBD2 (6 bases each). The CDR3 loop spans 16 amino acids. Germline CDR1 MDHEN, CDR2 SYDVKM. V lost 7 bases and J 1 base, leaving 20 bases between the germline ends. CDR3 nucleotides: TGTGCCAGCATCGAAGGGGGGAAGGGAGAATCCTACGAGCAGTACGTC. This encodes CASIEGGKGESYEQYV.

This clone was counted ten times or more. The J gene is TRBJ2-7, the V gene TRBV6-5; D is unclear. V was cut by 0 bases and J by 1 base, with 7 bases left in between. The CDR3 runs to 14 residues. Germline V gives CDR1 MNHEY, CDR2 SVGAGI. CDR3 sequence reads: CASSYSAASYEQYV. The CDR3 DNA reads TGTGCCAGCAGTTACTCGGCTGCTTCCTACGAGCAGTACGTC.

The gene calls are TRBV7-8 and TRBJ2-2, with D uncertain. CDR1 and CDR2 (germline): SGHVS, FQNEAQ. This CDR3 contains 15 residues. V lost 4 bases to trimming and J lost 3 bases, with 12 bases between them. CDR3 in DNA: TGTGCCAGCAGCTCAGAACGCGCGGACACCGGGGAGCTGTTTTTT. This sequence encodes CASSSERADTGELFF.